Below, 32 T cell receptor beta chains from the same sample are listed, as sequenced in a study of identical twins' blood T cells. TCRdb re-analysed the 5' RACE reads in MiXCR, keeping a single row per CDR3 protein. This sample yields roughly 380,000 distinct CDR3 sequences, of which approximately 30% are seen a single time; about 6% belongs to the top ten. Source material: PBMCs. The receptors come from a woman aged 18 to 55 in good health.

This rearrangement joins TRBV7-9 to TRBJ2-3; 10 bases map to TRBD2. CDR3 size: 19 residues. Germline CDR1 SEHNR, CDR2 FQNEAQ (reference sequence). V lost 5 bases, J lost 2 bases, and 16 bases stayed unmatched. CDR3 sequence: CASSAPLGSGRAHTDTQYF. In DNA, the CDR3 is TGTGCCAGCAGCGCTCCCCTGGGGAGCGGGAGGGCCCACACAGATACGCAGTATTTT. Together with reference TRBV7-9 and TRBJ2-3, the CDR3 gives the full variable domain: DTGVSQNPRHKITKRGQNVTFRCDPISEHNRLYWYRQTLGQGPEFLTYFQNEAQLEKSRLLSDRFSAERPKGSFSTLEIQRTEQGDSAMYLCASSAPLGSGRAHTDTQYFGPGTRLTVL.

On this clonotype itself: A clone one base away is much larger, so this may be a read error. The chain uses TRBV5-5 and TRBJ1-1; D call uncertain. Germline loops: CDR1 SGHKS, CDR2 YYEKEE (reference sequence). The CDR3 covers 14 residues. The CDR3 DNA follows: TGTGCCGGCAGCTTGGATGGCCCATACACTGAAGCTTTCTTT. Translation gives CAGSLDGPYTEAFF.

This clonotype was observed a few times. The J gene is TRBJ2-5, the V gene TRBV29-1; D call uncertain. Trimming took 7 bases from V and 1 from J, leaving 4 bases between them. The CDR3 loop spans 10 amino acids. Germline V gene sequence: CDR1 SQVTM, CDR2 ANQGSEA. CDR3 coding DNA: TGCAGCGCCTTCCAAGAGACCCAGTACTTC. This translates into CSAFQETQYF.

V is TRBV2 and J is TRBJ2-2, with 12 bases identical to TRBD2. Germline CDR1 reads SNHLY; CDR2 reads FYNNEI. The CDR3 has 14 amino acids. The J segment lost 4 bases and the V segment lost 8 bases, leaving 2 bases of the junction unmatched. Written as DNA, the CDR3 is TGTGCCAGCGAGGGACTAGCGGGCACCGGGGAGCTGTTTTTT. This translates into CASEGLAGTGELFF.

This clonotype was counted between two and nine times. This sequence joins TRBV18 and TRBJ1-2; D not certain. The germline V and J ends were trimmed by 4 bases and 3 bases, with 9 bases remaining between them. There are 13 residues in the CDR3. Germline lookup yields CDR1 KGHSH and CDR2 LQKENI. The CDR3 spells CASSLNGDYGYTF. The CDR3, as DNA: TGTGCCAGCTCACTAAACGGGGACTATGGCTACACCTTC.

This clonotype was found a few times. This chain connects TRBV6-4 to TRBJ2-7; maybe TRBD1 (7 bases). CDR3 length: 13 amino acids. V lost 5 bases to trimming and J lost 2 bases, with 10 bases between them. The germline CDR1 and CDR2 sequences are MRHNA and SNTAGT. The CDR3 region is CASSRGTAYEQYF. The CDR3 bases are TGTGCCAGCAGTCGGGGGACAGCCTACGAGCAGTACTTC.

About this clonotype: The missing conserved phenylalanine or tryptophan at the end of this CDR3 makes a read error likely. The V call is TRBV7-9, the J call TRBJ1-1; TRBD1 aligns across 7 bases. CDR1 SEHNR and CDR2 FQNEAQ come from the germline V gene (reference sequence). The V and J ends lost 5 bases and 1 base, in that order; junction bases with no gene match: 7. This CDR3 has 15 amino acids. The CDR3 region is CASSPAQGPNTEAFL. As DNA, the CDR3 is TGTGCCAGCAGCCCTGCACAGGGGCCGAACACTGAAGCTTTCCTT.

The rearrangement uses TRBV20-1 and TRBJ2-1; D is ambiguous. The CDR3 length is 13 residues. Germline V gene lookup returns CDR1 DFQATT and CDR2 SNEGSKA (reference sequence). Between the trimmed V and J ends, which lost 3 bases and 2 bases, there was a span of 8 bases. The CDR3 is CSASQPPYNEQFF. The CDR3, as DNA: TGCAGTGCTAGTCAGCCACCCTACAATGAGCAGTTCTTC.

This clonotype has only a few counts. The rearrangement links TRBV3-1 to TRBJ1-5; D is undetermined. The CDR3 sequence is 15 residues long. Trimming removed 1 base at V and 0 bases at J, with 7 bases between. Germline values: CDR1 LGHDT, CDR2 YNNKEL (reference sequence). In nucleotides, the CDR3 is TGTGCCAGCAGCCAAGGGGCCGTTAGCAATCAGCCCCAGCATTTT. Residues: CASSQGAVSNQPQHF.

As for this clonotype: Mismatch with germline at one junction end may stem from a read error. The V and J genes are TRBV20-1 and TRBJ1-1, with D unclear. From germline, CDR1 is DFQATT and CDR2 SNEGSKA (reference sequence). This CDR3 is built from 11 residues. The CDR3 protein is CSVRESREAFF. CDR3 sequence (DNA): TGCAGTGTTAGAGAGTCCCGGGAAGCTTTCTTT.

About this clonotype itself: This may stem from a read error, because a much larger clone lies one nucleotide away. The missing conserved phenylalanine or tryptophan at the end of this CDR3 makes a read error likely. The chain uses TRBV6-5 and TRBJ1-1; no definite D call. Per the germline V gene, CDR1 is MNHEY and CDR2 is SVGAGI. The V gene lost 5 bases and the J gene lost 1 base, with 2 bases spanning the gap. The CDR3 consists of 11 residues. The CDR3 DNA is TGTGCCAGCAGTAGGAACACTGAAGCTTTCTTG. Its protein is CASSRNTEAFL.

This clonotype was counted at least ten times. This rearrangement joins TRBV5-1 to TRBJ1-1; D might be TRBD1 (6 bases). CDR1 and CDR2 (germline): SGHRS, YFSETQ. The CDR3 runs to 14 residues. Deletions cut 3 bases from V and 0 bases from J, with 9 bases between. The CDR3 loop reads CASSSGQMNTEAFF. DNA for the CDR3: TGCGCCAGCAGCTCAGGACAGATGAACACTGAAGCTTTCTTT. The full variable domain, completed using reference TRBV5-1 and TRBJ1-1, is KAGVTQTPRYLIKTRGQQVTLSCSPISGHRSVSWYQQTPGQGLQFLFEYFSETQRNKGNFPGRFSGRQFSNSRSEMNVSTLELGDSALYLCASSSGQMNTEAFFGQGTRLTVV.

This clonotype appeared a few times. This sequence joins TRBV29-1 and TRBJ2-2; possibly TRBD1 for D (6 bases). V was shortened by 6 bases and J by 4 bases, with 15 bases between the two germline ends. Germline lookup yields CDR1 SQVTM and CDR2 ANQGSEA. This CDR3 comprises 14 residues. The CDR3 DNA sequence: TGCAGCGTCGGACAGCCCGAGAGCACCGGGGAGCTGTTTTTT. Its protein product is CSVGQPESTGELFF.

The J gene is TRBJ1-5, the V gene TRBV28, with D possibly TRBD1 on 6 matching bases. The CDR3 totals 14 residues. The V gene lost 6 bases and the J gene lost 3 bases, with 12 bases spanning the gap. The germline V gene has CDR1 MDHEN and CDR2 SYDVKM. DNA of the CDR3: TGTGCCAGCAGAGTAGGGGGGAACAATCAGCCCCAGCATTTT. It yields the protein CASRVGGNNQPQHF. Full variable domain (remainder filled in from reference TRBV28 and TRBJ1-5): DVKVTQSSRYLVKRTGEKVFLECVQDMDHENMFWYRQDPGLGLRLIYFSYDVKMKEKGDIPEGYSVSREKKERFSLILESASTNQTSMYLCASRVGGNNQPQHFGDGTRLSIL.

This clonotype was picked up a small number of times. J is TRBJ2-7 and V is TRBV7-9; tentative D call: TRBD1 (6 bases). There are 13 residues in the CDR3. Germline V gene data show CDR1 as SEHNR and CDR2 as FQNEAQ (reference sequence). The V and J ends lost 5 bases and 5 bases respectively, with 13 bases between them. Written as DNA, the CDR3 is TGTGCCAGCAGCCCGTTGGGGGCCCACGAGCAGTACTTC. This sequence encodes CASSPLGAHEQYF. The entire variable domain, with the rest obtained from reference TRBV7-9 and TRBJ2-7, is as follows: DTGVSQNPRHKITKRGQNVTFRCDPISEHNRLYWYRQTLGQGPEFLTYFQNEAQLEKSRLLSDRFSAERPKGSFSTLEIQRTEQGDSAMYLCASSPLGAHEQYFGPGTRLTVT.

At least ten counts were recorded for this clonotype. The V and J genes are TRBV19 and TRBJ1-2; D unclear. V lost 9 bases and J 4 bases, leaving 15 bases between the germline ends. In germline, CDR1 is LNHDA, CDR2 SQIVND (reference sequence). This CDR3 is 13 amino acids long. CDR3 sequence: CASSTWTGYGYTF. In DNA, the CDR3 is TGTGCCAGCTCAACCTGGACGGGCTATGGCTACACCTTC.

This clonotype showed up many times. V and J are TRBV3-1 and TRBJ2-7; D call uncertain. The V end was cut by 2 bases, the J end by 2 bases, with 10 bases between. This CDR3 spans 14 amino acids. Germline V gene data show CDR1 as LGHDT and CDR2 as YNNKEL (reference sequence). The chain's CDR3 is CASSQHQGAYEQYF. The CDR3 bases are TGTGCCAGCAGCCAACATCAAGGAGCCTACGAGCAGTACTTC.

This clonotype was observed a few times. The rearrangement joins TRBV20-1 to TRBJ2-7, with no clear D. This CDR3 region has 13 residues. V was cut by 3 bases and J by 3 bases, with 12 bases left in between. CDR1 and CDR2 (germline): DFQATT, SNEGSKA (reference sequence). The CDR3 loop reads CSARSSTDYEQYF. Here the CDR3 DNA reads TGCAGTGCTAGGTCATCGACCGACTACGAGCAGTACTTC.

The V gene is TRBV29-1, the J gene TRBJ1-5, with 10 nucleotides matching TRBD1. The ends lost 6 bases at V and 7 bases at J; junction bases unmatched: 6. Per the germline V gene, CDR1 is SQVTM and CDR2 is ANQGSEA. This CDR3 spans 13 amino acids. The CDR3 DNA reads as TGCAGCGTGGGGGGGGACAGGGGACAGCCCCAGCATTTT. This translates into CSVGGDRGQPQHF.

This clonotype was recorded once. An end of the junction does not agree with germline; a read error may underlie this. This chain links TRBV10-1 with TRBJ2-3; tentatively, D is TRBD2 (6 bases). The CDR3 spans 14 residues. The germline V gene has CDR1 WNHNN and CDR2 SYGVQD (reference sequence). In DNA form, the CDR3 reads TGCGCCAGCAGTGATGGGGGGTCGCAAGATACGCATTATTTT. Amino acids: CASSDGGSQDTHYF.

This clonotype was found many times. The chain employs TRBV20-1 and TRBJ1-2, with 7 bases fitting TRBD1. With V trimmed by 6 bases and J by 4 bases, 5 bases remained unmatched. The germline gives CDR1 DFQATT, CDR2 SNEGSKA (reference sequence). CDR3 size: 12 residues. The CDR3: CSADDRAYGYTF. In DNA, the CDR3 is TGCAGTGCAGATGACAGGGCCTATGGCTACACCTTC.

This clonotype was seen at least ten times. The chain joins TRBV25-1 to TRBJ2-1; 13 nucleotides match TRBD2. CDR1 is MGHDK and CDR2 is SYGVNS in the germline V gene. CDR3 length: 17 residues. With 6 bases clipped from V and 7 bases from J, the junction kept 12 bases outside the gene matches. CDR3 residues: CASSQFPGLAGRNEQFF. The CDR3 DNA follows: TGTGCCAGCAGCCAATTTCCGGGACTAGCGGGGCGTAATGAGCAGTTCTTC.

V gene TRBV6-5 combines with J gene TRBJ2-2; 9 nucleotides match TRBD1. V was pared by 6 bases and J by 0 bases, with 8 bases of the junction left unmatched. The germline gives CDR1 MNHEY, CDR2 SVGAGI. The CDR3 length is 17 residues. CDR3 region: CASRRRDRETNTGELFF. DNA for the CDR3: TGTGCCAGCAGACGCCGGGACAGGGAAACGAACACCGGGGAGCTGTTTTTT.

V gene TRBV24-1 combines with J gene TRBJ1-4, with 9 bases aligning to TRBD1. CDR1 is KGHDR and CDR2 is SFDVKD in the germline V gene. The ends lost 9 bases at V and 10 bases at J; junction bases unmatched: 5. The CDR3 is 12 amino acids. CDR3: CATGDRAGKLFF. DNA for the CDR3: TGTGCCACCGGGGACAGGGCTGGAAAACTGTTTTTT.

This sequence joins TRBV12-5 and TRBJ2-5; TRBD1 matches at 8 bases. The ends lost 7 bases at V and 4 bases at J; junction bases unmatched: 5. Germline values: CDR1 LGHNT, CDR2 FRNRAP. This CDR3 is 13 amino acids long. The CDR3: CASASDRVETQYF. In DNA form, the CDR3 reads TGTGCTAGTGCCTCGGACAGGGTAGAGACCCAGTACTTC.

This clonotype has ten or more counts. The J gene is TRBJ1-1, the V gene TRBV20-1; maybe TRBD1 (6 bases). Trimming pared 0 bases from V and 7 bases from J, leaving 15 bases between. CDR3 length: 14 residues. Germline V gives CDR1 DFQATT, CDR2 SNEGSKA (reference sequence). The CDR3 sequence: CSARDRGGQFEAFF. The CDR3 nucleotides are TGCAGTGCTAGAGATAGGGGGGGCCAATTTGAAGCTTTCTTT.

This clonotype was observed at least ten times. The V call is TRBV5-1, the J call TRBJ2-6; unclear D gene. V lost 9 bases and J lost 2, with 12 bases in between. The CDR3 covers 14 residues. Germline V lookup: CDR1 SGHRS, CDR2 YFSETQ. CDR3 residues: CATTPWTGANVLTF. The CDR3 DNA sequence: TGCGCCACCACCCCTTGGACTGGGGCCAACGTCCTGACTTTC.

The V call is TRBV29-1, the J call TRBJ2-1; D not resolved. The CDR3 runs 12 residues. The germline V gene encodes CDR1 SQVTM and CDR2 ANQGSEA. Between the trimmed V and J ends, which lost 2 bases and 5 bases, there was a span of 7 bases. The CDR3 loop reads CSVELWDNEQFF. For the CDR3, the DNA is TGCAGCGTTGAATTATGGGACAATGAGCAGTTCTTC.

The V and J genes are TRBV6-1 and TRBJ2-1; 9 bases align to TRBD1. Germline V gene lookup returns CDR1 MNHNS and CDR2 SASEGT. The CDR3 length is 15 residues. The ends lost 3 bases at V and 6 bases at J; junction bases unmatched: 6. Written as DNA, the CDR3 is TGTGCCAGCAGTGAGGGGACAGGGACCATCAATGAGCAGTTCTTC. Translation gives CASSEGTGTINEQFF.

V usage is TRBV25-1 and J usage is TRBJ2-7; D is perhaps TRBD1 (6 bases). V lost 1 base and J 4 bases, leaving 11 bases between the germline ends. The CDR3 consists of 14 residues. The germline gives CDR1 MGHDK, CDR2 SYGVNS. The CDR3 loop is CASSESDQGYEQYF. The CDR3 region has the DNA TGTGCCAGCAGTGAATCTGATCAGGGGTACGAGCAGTACTTC.

This CDR3 is CASSPSGGDTDTQYF. The CDR3 DNA follows: TGTGCCAGCAGTCCGAGCGGGGGGGACACAGATACGCAGTATTTT. The chain combines TRBV6-2 or TRBV6-3 with TRBJ2-3, with TRBD2 matching 10 bases. The V segment lost 5 bases and the J segment 2 bases; nucleotides outside the gene matches: 4. Germline CDR1 reads MNHEY; CDR2 reads SVGEGT. The CDR3 totals 15 residues.

The chain uses TRBV20-1 and TRBJ2-2; D uncertain. The germline CDR1 and CDR2 sequences are DFQATT and SNEGSKA (reference sequence). Trimming stripped 3 bases from V and 4 bases from J, with 9 bases between. This CDR3 has 13 residues. CDR3 region: CSASRPGTGELFF. The DNA of the CDR3 is TGCAGTGCTAGTCGACCTGGCACCGGGGAGCTGTTTTTT.